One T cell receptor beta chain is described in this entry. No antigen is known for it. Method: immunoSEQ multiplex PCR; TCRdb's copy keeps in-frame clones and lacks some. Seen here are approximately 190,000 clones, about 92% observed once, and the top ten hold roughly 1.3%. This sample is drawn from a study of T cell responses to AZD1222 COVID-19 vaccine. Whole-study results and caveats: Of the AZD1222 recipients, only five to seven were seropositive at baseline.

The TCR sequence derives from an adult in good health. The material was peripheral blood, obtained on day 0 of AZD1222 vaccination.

The CDR3 DNA reads as TGTGCCAGCAGCGGACCGGGACAGGGAAATGAGCAGTTCTTC. As protein: CASSGPGQGNEQFF. The chain couples TRBV9 to TRBJ2-1, with TRBD1 matching 9 bases. This CDR3 contains 14 residues. In germline, CDR1 is SGDLS, CDR2 YYNGEE. V dropped 3 bases and J dropped 7; count of bases not matched to a gene: 5.